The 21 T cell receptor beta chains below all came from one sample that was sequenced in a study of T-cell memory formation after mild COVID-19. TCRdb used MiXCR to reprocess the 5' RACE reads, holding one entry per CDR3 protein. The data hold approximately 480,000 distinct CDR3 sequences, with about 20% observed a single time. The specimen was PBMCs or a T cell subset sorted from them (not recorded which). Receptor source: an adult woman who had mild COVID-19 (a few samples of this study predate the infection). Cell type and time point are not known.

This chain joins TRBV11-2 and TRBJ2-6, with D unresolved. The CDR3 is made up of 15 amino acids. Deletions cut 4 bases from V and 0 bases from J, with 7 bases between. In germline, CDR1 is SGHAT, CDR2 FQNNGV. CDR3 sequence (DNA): TGTGCCAGCAGCTCCGTGGGCTCTGGGGCCAACGTCCTGACTTTC. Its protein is CASSSVGSGANVLTF. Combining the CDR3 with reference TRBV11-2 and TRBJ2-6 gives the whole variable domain EAGVAQSPRYKIIEKRQSVAFWCNPISGHATLYWYQQILGQGPKLLIQFQNNGVVDDSQLPKDRFSAERLKGVDSTLKIQPAKLEDSAVYLCASSSVGSGANVLTFGAGSRLTVL.

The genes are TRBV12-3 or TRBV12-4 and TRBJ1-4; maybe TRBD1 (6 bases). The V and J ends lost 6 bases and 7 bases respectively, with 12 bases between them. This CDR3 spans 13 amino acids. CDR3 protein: CASSGQFGEKLFF. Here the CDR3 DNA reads TGTGCCAGCAGCGGACAGTTCGGTGAAAAACTGTTTTTT.

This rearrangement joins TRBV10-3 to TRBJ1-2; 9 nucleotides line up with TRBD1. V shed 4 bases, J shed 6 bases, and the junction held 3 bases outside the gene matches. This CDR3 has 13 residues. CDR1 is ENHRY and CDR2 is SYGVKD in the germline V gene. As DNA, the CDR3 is TGTGCCATCAGTGCCCGGGACAGGGATGGCTACACCTTC. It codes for CAISARDRDGYTF.

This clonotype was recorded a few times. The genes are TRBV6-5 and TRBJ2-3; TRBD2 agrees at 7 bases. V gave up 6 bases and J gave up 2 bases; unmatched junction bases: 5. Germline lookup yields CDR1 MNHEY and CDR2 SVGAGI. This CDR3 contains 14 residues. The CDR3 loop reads CASRPAGHTDTQYF. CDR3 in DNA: TGTGCCAGCAGACCAGCGGGGCACACAGATACGCAGTATTTT.

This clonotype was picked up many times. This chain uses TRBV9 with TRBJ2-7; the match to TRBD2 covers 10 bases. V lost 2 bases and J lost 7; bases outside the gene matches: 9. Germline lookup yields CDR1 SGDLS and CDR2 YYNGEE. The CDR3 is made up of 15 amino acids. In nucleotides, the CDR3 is TGTGCCAGCAGCGTCACGACTAGCGGGTATGGGGAGCAGTACTTC. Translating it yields CASSVTTSGYGEQYF. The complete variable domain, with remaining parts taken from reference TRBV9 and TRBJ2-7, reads DSGVTQTPKHLITATGQRVTLRCSPRSGDLSVYWYQQSLDQGLQFLIQYYNGEERAKGNILERFSAQQFPDLHSELNLSSLELGDSALYFCASSVTTSGYGEQYFGPGTRLTVT.

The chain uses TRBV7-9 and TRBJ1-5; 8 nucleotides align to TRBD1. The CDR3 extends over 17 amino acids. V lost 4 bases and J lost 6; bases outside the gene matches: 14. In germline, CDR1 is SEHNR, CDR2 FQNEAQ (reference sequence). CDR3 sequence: CASSSGTGISRGQPQHF. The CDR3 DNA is TGTGCCAGCAGCTCCGGGACAGGAATTTCCCGCGGTCAGCCCCAGCATTTT.

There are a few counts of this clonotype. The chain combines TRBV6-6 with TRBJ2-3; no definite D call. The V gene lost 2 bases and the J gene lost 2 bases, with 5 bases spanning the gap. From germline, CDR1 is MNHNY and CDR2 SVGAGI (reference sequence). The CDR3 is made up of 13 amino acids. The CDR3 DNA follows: TGTGCCAGCAGTTACGTCCCCACAGATACGCAGTATTTT. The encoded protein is CASSYVPTDTQYF.

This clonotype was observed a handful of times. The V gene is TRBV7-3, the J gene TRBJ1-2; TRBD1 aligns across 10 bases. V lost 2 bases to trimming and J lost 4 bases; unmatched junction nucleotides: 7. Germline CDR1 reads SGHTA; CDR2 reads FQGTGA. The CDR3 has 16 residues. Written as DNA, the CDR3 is TGTGCCAGCAGCTTATCCGGGACAGGGGACACCTATGGCTACACCTTC. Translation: CASSLSGTGDTYGYTF.

Here the CDR3 reads CASSPYPRQGSSYGYTF. Here the CDR3 DNA reads TGTGCCAGCAGTCCGTACCCTAGACAGGGATCGTCCTATGGCTACACCTTC. This rearrangement joins TRBV6-2 or TRBV6-3 to TRBJ1-2, with 7 bases matching TRBD1. J gave up 4 bases and V 5 bases, and 16 bases lay outside the gene matches. The CDR3 has 17 amino acids. Germline assignment: CDR1 MNHEY and CDR2 SVGEGT.

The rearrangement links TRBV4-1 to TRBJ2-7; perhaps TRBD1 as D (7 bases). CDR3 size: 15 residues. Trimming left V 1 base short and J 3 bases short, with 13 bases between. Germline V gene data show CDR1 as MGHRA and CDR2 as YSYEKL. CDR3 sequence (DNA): TGCGCCAGCAGCCAAGCGACAGGGAGGTTCTACGAGCAGTACTTC. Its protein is CASSQATGRFYEQYF.

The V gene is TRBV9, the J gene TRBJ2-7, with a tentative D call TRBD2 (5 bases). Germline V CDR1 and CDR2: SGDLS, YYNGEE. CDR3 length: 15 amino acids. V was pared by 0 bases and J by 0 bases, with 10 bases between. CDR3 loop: CASSVGNGDSYEQYF. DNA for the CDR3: TGTGCCAGCAGCGTAGGCAACGGGGACTCCTACGAGCAGTACTTC.

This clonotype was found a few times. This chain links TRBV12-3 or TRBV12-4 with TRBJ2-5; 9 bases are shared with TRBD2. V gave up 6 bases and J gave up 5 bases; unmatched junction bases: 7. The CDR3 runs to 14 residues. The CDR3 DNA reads TGTGCCAGCAGGATAGCGGGGGCTGGGGAGACCCAGTACTTC. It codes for CASRIAGAGETQYF.

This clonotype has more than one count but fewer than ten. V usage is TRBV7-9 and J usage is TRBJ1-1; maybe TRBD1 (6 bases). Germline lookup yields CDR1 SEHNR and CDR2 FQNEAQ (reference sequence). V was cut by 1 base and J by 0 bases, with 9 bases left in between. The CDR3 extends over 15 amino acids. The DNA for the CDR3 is TGTGCCAGCAGCTTAGGACAGGTGATGAACACTGAAGCTTTCTTT. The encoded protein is CASSLGQVMNTEAFF. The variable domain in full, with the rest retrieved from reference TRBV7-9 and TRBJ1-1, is DTGVSQNPRHKITKRGQNVTFRCDPISEHNRLYWYRQTLGQGPEFLTYFQNEAQLEKSRLLSDRFSAERPKGSFSTLEIQRTEQGDSAMYLCASSLGQVMNTEAFFGQGTRLTVV.

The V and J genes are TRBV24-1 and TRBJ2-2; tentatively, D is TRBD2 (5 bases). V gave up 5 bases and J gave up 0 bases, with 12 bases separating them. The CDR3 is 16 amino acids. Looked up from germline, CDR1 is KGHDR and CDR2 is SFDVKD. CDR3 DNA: TGTGCCACCAGTGTATCGGGAAGCGCGAACACCGGGGAGCTGTTTTTT. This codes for CATSVSGSANTGELFF.

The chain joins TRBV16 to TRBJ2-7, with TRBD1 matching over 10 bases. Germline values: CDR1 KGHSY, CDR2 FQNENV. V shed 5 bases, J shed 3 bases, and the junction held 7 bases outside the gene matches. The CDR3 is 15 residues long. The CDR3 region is CASSFKGQGSYEQYF. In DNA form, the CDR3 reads TGTGCCAGCAGCTTTAAGGGACAGGGGAGCTACGAGCAGTACTTC.

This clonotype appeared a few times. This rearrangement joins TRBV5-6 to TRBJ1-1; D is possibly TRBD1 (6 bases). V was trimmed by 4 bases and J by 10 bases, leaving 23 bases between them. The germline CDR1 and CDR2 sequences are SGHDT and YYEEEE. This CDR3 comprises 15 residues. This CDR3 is CASSPFRDTALRAFF. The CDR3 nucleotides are TGTGCCAGCAGCCCATTCCGGGACACGGCCCTCAGAGCTTTCTTT.

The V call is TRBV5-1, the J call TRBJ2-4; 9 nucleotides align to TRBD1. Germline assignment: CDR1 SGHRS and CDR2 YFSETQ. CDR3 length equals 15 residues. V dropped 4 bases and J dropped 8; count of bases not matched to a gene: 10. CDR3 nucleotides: TGCGCCAGCAGCCCGGGGGGACAGGGCATGGACATTCAGTACTTC. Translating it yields CASSPGGQGMDIQYF.

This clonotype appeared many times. The CDR3 coding sequence is TGCGCCAGCAGCTCAACTAGCGGAGGCACAGATACGCAGTATTTT. Translating it yields CASSSTSGGTDTQYF. The chain carries TRBV5-1 and TRBJ2-3; 8 bases line up with TRBD2. CDR1 is SGHRS and CDR2 is YFSETQ in the germline V gene. Losses at the gene ends were 3 bases for V and 1 base for J; bases not matched to a gene: 4. The CDR3 extends over 15 amino acids. The full variable domain, with the rest looked up from reference TRBV5-1 and TRBJ2-3, is KAGVTQTPRYLIKTRGQQVTLSCSPISGHRSVSWYQQTPGQGLQFLFEYFSETQRNKGNFPGRFSGRQFSNSRSEMNVSTLELGDSALYLCASSSTSGGTDTQYFGPGTRLTVL.

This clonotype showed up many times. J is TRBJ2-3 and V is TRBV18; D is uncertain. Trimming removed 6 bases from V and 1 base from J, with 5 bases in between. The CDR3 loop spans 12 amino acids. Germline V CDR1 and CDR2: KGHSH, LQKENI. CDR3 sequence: CASSTRTDTQYF. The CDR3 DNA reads TGTGCCAGCTCTACGCGCACAGATACGCAGTATTTT.

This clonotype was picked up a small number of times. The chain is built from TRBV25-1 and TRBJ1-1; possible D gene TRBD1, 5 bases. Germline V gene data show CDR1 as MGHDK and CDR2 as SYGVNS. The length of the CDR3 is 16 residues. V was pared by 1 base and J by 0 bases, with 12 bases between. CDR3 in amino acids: CASSESGTLLNTEAFF. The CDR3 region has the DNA TGTGCCAGCAGTGAATCTGGGACCCTTCTGAACACTGAAGCTTTCTTT.

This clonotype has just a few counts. The CDR3 spells CASSPPAGETQYF. For the CDR3, the DNA is TGCGCCAGCAGCCCCCCGGCAGGAGAGACCCAGTACTTC. The chain uses TRBV5-1 and TRBJ2-5; D is unclear. Germline V gene sequence: CDR1 SGHRS, CDR2 YFSETQ. The CDR3 length is 13 residues. V lost 4 bases and J lost 4, with 11 bases in between.